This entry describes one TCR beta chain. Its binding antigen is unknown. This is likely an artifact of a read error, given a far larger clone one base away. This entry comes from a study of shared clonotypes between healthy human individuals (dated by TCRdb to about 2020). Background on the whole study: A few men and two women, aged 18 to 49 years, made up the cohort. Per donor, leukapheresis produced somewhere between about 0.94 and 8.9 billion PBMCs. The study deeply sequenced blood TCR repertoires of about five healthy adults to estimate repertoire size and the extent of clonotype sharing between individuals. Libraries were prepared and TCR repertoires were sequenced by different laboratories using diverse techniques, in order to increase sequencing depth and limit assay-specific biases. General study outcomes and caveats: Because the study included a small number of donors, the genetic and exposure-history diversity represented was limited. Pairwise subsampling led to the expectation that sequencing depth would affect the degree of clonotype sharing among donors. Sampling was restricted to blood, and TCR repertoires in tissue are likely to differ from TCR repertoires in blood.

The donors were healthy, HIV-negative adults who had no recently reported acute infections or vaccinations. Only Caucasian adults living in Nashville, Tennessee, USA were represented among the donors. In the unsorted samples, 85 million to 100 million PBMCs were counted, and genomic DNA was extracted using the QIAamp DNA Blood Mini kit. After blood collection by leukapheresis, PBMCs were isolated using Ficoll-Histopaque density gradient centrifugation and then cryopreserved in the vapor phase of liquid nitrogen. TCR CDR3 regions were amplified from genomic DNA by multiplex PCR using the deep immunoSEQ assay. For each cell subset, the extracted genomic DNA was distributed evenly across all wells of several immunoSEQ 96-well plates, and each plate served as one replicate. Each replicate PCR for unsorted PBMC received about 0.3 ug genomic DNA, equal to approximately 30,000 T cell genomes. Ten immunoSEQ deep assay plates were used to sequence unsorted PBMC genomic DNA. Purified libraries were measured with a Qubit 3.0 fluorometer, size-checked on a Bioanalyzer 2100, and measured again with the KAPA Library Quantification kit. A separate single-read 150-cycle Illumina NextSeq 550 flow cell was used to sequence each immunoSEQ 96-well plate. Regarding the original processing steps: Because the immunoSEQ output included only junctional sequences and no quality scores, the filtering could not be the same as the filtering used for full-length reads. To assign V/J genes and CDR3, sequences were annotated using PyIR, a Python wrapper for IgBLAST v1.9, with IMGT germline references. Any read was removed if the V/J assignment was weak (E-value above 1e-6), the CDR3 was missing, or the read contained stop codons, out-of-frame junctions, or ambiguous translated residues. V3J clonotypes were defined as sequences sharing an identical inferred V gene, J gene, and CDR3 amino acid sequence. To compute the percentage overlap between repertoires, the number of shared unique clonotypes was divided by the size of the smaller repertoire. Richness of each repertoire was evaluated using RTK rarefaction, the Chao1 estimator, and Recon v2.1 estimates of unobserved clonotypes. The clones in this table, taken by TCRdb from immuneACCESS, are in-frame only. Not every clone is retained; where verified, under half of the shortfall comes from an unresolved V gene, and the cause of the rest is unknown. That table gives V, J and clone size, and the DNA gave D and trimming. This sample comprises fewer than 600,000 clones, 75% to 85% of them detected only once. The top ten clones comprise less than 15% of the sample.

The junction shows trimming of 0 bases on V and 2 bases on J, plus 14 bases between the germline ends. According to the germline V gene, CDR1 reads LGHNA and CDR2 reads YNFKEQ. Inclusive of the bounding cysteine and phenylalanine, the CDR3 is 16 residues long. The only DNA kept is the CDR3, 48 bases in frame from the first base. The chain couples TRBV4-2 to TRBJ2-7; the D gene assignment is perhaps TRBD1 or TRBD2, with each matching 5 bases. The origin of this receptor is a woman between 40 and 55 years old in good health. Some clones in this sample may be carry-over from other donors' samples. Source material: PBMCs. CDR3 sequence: CASSQDGGDSTYEQYF. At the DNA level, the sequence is TGTGCCAGCAGCCAAGATGGGGGAGACAGCACCTACGAGCAGTACTTC.